This T cell receptor (beta chain) comes out of a study of response to subunit inactivated influenza vaccine. TCRdb recomputed calls from the RT-PCR reads with MiXCR, one row per CDR3 protein. The sample shows 540,000 or so distinct CDR3 sequences, 13% of them seen only once. This clonotype came up a few times. The antigen is unknown. The study, taken as a whole, reports: Only a handful of new T cells, the authors suggested, are recruited with each seasonal influenza vaccination.

The CDR3 runs to 14 residues. V dropped 6 bases and J dropped 6; count of bases not matched to a gene: 8. CDR1 and CDR2 from the germline V gene are SQVTM and ANQGSEA. The J gene is TRBJ2-3, the V gene TRBV29-1, with 11 bases fitting TRBD1. This specimen consisted of PBMCs from blood, obtained 35 to 45 days after vaccination. The clonotype comes from a man aged 50-60 years who received an inactivated influenza vaccine. CDR3 region: CSVGTGGSWDTQYF. As DNA, the CDR3 is TGCAGCGTAGGGACAGGGGGTTCTTGGGATACGCAGTATTTT.